This entry concerns a single T cell receptor (beta chain). This sample is part of a study of blood T cell repertoires in COVID-19. Study-level background: Samples taken during acute and convalescent COVID-19 were collected in the United States, Italy and Spain. The analysed material was cDNA or gDNA that came from T cells, B-cell-depleted T cells, or PBMCs.

There are 12 residues in the CDR3. Trimming cost V 5 bases and J 5 bases, with 9 bases left between them. The V gene's germline CDR1 is MDHEN and CDR2 SYDVKM. Some clones are missing from TCRdb's copy, which holds only in-frame ones; the method was immunoSEQ multiplex PCR. In the table there are about 110,000 clones, 60% to 85% of which are singletons. The source material was peripheral blood. The clonotype originates from a human donor with acute or convalescent COVID-19. The donor label of this sample is uncertain. This chain links TRBV28 with TRBJ1-2; tentative D call: TRBD1 (6 bases). The CDR3 sequence: CASSQQGYGYTF. The CDR3, as DNA: TGTGCCAGCAGTCAACAGGGTTATGGCTACACCTTC.